The clone carrying this T cell receptor (beta chain) is classed as medium-sized. No antigen is known for it. This entry is derived from a study of OX40 agonist ivuxolimab in advanced cancers. Study background: The study gave patients intravenous ivuxolimab at 0.01 to 10 mg/kg every 2 weeks.

Produced via immunoSEQ multiplex PCR; TCRdb's table is partial and in-frame only. The sample lists about 71,000 clones, about 90% seen once, with just over 14% in the top ten. Study results and limitations: The CD4+ and CD8+ T cells in the blood had expanded clonally by week 6 at 0.1 to 3.0 mg/kg.

The sample consisted of CD4+ or CD8+ T cells sorted from blood, taken in a trial of the OX40 agonist ivuxolimab. The TCR was taken from an adult with an advanced solid tumor such as melanoma, head and neck, liver or kidney cancer.

The CDR3 here is CASSVGQPGAEQFF. DNA for the CDR3: TGTGCCAGCAGCGTAGGTCAGCCGGGAGCTGAGCAGTTCTTC. This rearrangement joins TRBV9 to TRBJ2-1, with a possible D match to TRBD2 (6 bases). Per germline, CDR1 SGDLS and CDR2 YYNGEE. The V and J ends lost 0 bases and 9 bases respectively, with 13 bases between them. The CDR3 totals 14 residues.